This T cell receptor beta chain was profiled in a study of T cells in Graves' hyperthyroidism and ophthalmopathy. This clonotype was observed at least ten times. Antigen: not known. Study-wide results and caveats: Classification by a 13 V-J model distinguished ophthalmopathy from stable hyperthyroidism. Appearing also in blood were most of the thyroid clonotypes expanded above 0.001.

TCR beta CDR3 regions were amplified from RNA transcripts. The study used the HTBI primer set for a first-round RT-PCR of the TCR CDR3. TCRdb re-derived calls from the multiplex PCR reads in MiXCR, one entry per CDR3 protein. The sample comprises roughly 660,000 distinct CDR3 sequences, around 16% of which are singletons, and around a sixth rests with the top ten. The CDR3 consists of 15 residues. The trim removed 5 bases at V and 4 bases at J, leaving 5 bases unmatched. Germline V CDR1 and CDR2: MDHEN, SYDVKM. The chain uses TRBV28 and TRBJ2-5; 12 positions match TRBD1. The origin of this receptor is a man in his fifties or sixties with Graves' hyperthyroidism. Sample: blood. CDR3 sequence (DNA): TGTGCCAGCAGTCTGGGACAGGGGGCGATAGAGACCCAGTACTTC. This encodes CASSLGQGAIETQYF.